This passage covers 9 T cell receptor beta chains from one sample sequenced in a study of blood T cell repertoires in COVID-19. Only in-frame clones appear in the TCRdb table, and some are missing; sequencing was by immunoSEQ multiplex PCR. Here the sample spans about 140,000 clones, approximately 86% being singletons. The sample consisted of peripheral blood. Source of these receptors: a human donor in a cohort sampled during active COVID-19.

In this sample, this clone turned up once. The DNA for the CDR3 is TGTGCCACCCGTTGGAGGTACAATGAGCAGTTCTTC. Residues: CATRWRYNEQFF. V and J are TRBV28 and TRBJ2-1, with a possible D match to TRBD2 (5 bases). Germline assignment: CDR1 MDHEN and CDR2 SYDVKM. The CDR3 covers 12 residues. Trimming took 10 bases from V and 4 from J, leaving 11 bases between them.

This chain links TRBV9 with TRBJ1-1; D gene uncertain. The CDR3 has 15 amino acids. Germline V lookup: CDR1 SGDLS, CDR2 YYNGEE. V lost 0 bases, J lost 1 base, and 10 bases lay in between. The CDR3 sequence is CASSVVSRTNTEAFF. The CDR3 DNA reads as TGTGCCAGCAGCGTAGTTAGCAGAACGAACACTGAAGCTTTCTTT.

This chain joins TRBV20-1 and TRBJ2-7; D might be TRBD1 (7 bases). The CDR3 has 14 amino acids. Looked up from germline, CDR1 is DFQATT and CDR2 is SNEGSKA (reference sequence). V was pared by 3 bases and J by 3 bases, with 15 bases between. CDR3: CSASTQGGNYEQYF. The CDR3 region has the DNA TGCAGTGCTAGTACCCAGGGGGGTAACTACGAGCAGTACTTC.

The chain uses TRBV2 and TRBJ2-2; 8 bases match TRBD2. V shed 6 bases and J 4 bases; nucleotides not matched to a gene: 10. Per the germline V gene, CDR1 is SNHLY and CDR2 is FYNNEI. The CDR3 is made up of 16 amino acids. CDR3 nucleotides: TGTGCCAGCAGATCTATAGCGGGATCGGCCACCGGGGAGCTGTTTTTT. Encoded protein: CASRSIAGSATGELFF.

This chain joins TRBV5-6 and TRBJ2-1; TRBD2 matches 8 bases. The CDR3 is 15 residues long. The germline V gene has CDR1 SGHDT and CDR2 YYEEEE. Losses at the gene ends were 1 base for V and 8 bases for J; bases not matched to a gene: 8. The CDR3 DNA reads TGTGCCAGCAGCTTGACGAGCGGGGGAAAGGATGAGCAGTTCTTC. Translated: CASSLTSGGKDEQFF.

The gene calls are TRBV6-2 or TRBV6-3 and TRBJ2-3; 7 positions agree with TRBD2. Trimming took 2 bases from V and 5 from J; bases not matched to a gene: 4. The CDR3 is 14 amino acids. CDR1 and CDR2 from the germline V gene are MNHEY and SVGEGT. CDR3 protein: CASSYGLAVDTQYF. The CDR3 coding sequence is TGTGCCAGCAGTTACGGGCTAGCGGTAGATACGCAGTATTTT.

The CDR3 DNA sequence: TGTGCCAGCAGCCAAGGACTAGCGGGGGGGAAAGAGACCCAGTACTTC. It yields the protein CASSQGLAGGKETQYF. The chain joins TRBV7-6 to TRBJ2-5, with 15 bases matching TRBD2. The CDR3 runs to 16 residues. The germline V gene encodes CDR1 SGHVS and CDR2 FNYEAQ. The V segment lost 5 bases and the J segment 3 bases; nucleotides outside the gene matches: 4. Using reference TRBV7-6 and TRBJ2-5 for the parts outside the CDR3, the full variable domain is GAGVSQSPRYKVTKRGQDVALRCDPISGHVSLYWYRQALGQGPEFLTYFNYEAQQDKSGLPNDRFSAERPEGSISTLTIQRTEQRDSAMYRCASSQGLAGGKETQYFGPGTRLLVL.

The CDR3 nucleotides are TGTGCCTGGAGTGTAGCGGGAGGGAACTACGAGCAGTACTTC. Amino acid sequence: CAWSVAGGNYEQYF. The genes are TRBV30 and TRBJ2-7; 10 positions match TRBD2. This CDR3 has 14 residues. The germline V gene has CDR1 GTSNPN and CDR2 SVGIG (reference sequence). Trimming took 0 bases from V and 3 from J; bases not matched to a gene: 2.

The chain has TRBV2 and TRBJ1-1; no clear D gene. The V gene's germline CDR1 is SNHLY and CDR2 FYNNEI. The V and J ends lost 2 bases and 5 bases respectively, with 12 bases between them. CDR3 size: 14 residues. CDR3 protein: CASSESGMSTEAFF. Here the CDR3 DNA reads TGTGCCAGCAGTGAAAGCGGGATGAGTACTGAAGCTTTCTTT.